Below are 29 T cell receptor beta chains sequenced from a single sample in a study of shared clonotypes between healthy human individuals. Profiled with immunoSEQ multiplex PCR; TCRdb holds only in-frame clones, not every one. The sample gives more than 1 million clones, about 80% of which show up once; 0.5% to 0.6% is in the top ten. Input material: memory CD4+ T cells from PBMCs. Subset reported: CD45RA-negative fraction. These receptor sequences come from a man younger than 30 in good health. Some clones in this sample may be carry-over from other donors' samples.

This clone was seen only once. V and J are TRBV20-1 and TRBJ2-7; D could derive from TRBD1 or TRBD2 (5 bases each). Germline assignment: CDR1 DFQATT and CDR2 SNEGSKA (reference sequence). Trimming took 6 bases from V and 7 from J, leaving 10 bases between them. The CDR3 length is 10 residues. CDR3 coding DNA: TGCAGTGCCGTGGGGGAAGAGCAGTACTTC. It yields the protein CSAVGEEQYF.

V gene TRBV21-1 combines with J gene TRBJ2-7; the D call of TRBD2 is as the table states it, not checked on the DNA. TRBV21-1 is a documented pseudogene. This CDR3 comprises 18 residues. The CDR3 DNA sequence: TGTGCCAGCAGTCCGAGGGAGGATATAGCGGGAGGGCCGGAAGAGCAGTACTTC. The encoded protein is CASSPREDIAGGPEEQYF.

The chain is built from TRBV7-9 and TRBJ1-4; tentative D call: TRBD1 (6 bases). The CDR3 runs 13 residues. Germline V CDR1 and CDR2: SEHNR, FQNEAQ (reference sequence). Deletions cut 5 bases from V and 8 bases from J, with 12 bases between. The CDR3 DNA reads TGTGCCAGCAGCCTAGGGGGGAAGGAAAAACTGTTTTTT. Its protein is CASSLGGKEKLFF. Variable domain in full (rest from reference TRBV7-9 and TRBJ1-4): DTGVSQNPRHKITKRGQNVTFRCDPISEHNRLYWYRQTLGQGPEFLTYFQNEAQLEKSRLLSDRFSAERPKGSFSTLEIQRTEQGDSAMYLCASSLGGKEKLFFGSGTQLSVL.

V usage is TRBV28 and J usage is TRBJ1-1; a possible D gene is TRBD1 (6 bases). Germline assignment: CDR1 MDHEN and CDR2 SYDVKM. Trimming left V 4 bases short and J 1 base short, with 13 bases between. This CDR3 is 15 amino acids long. CDR3 amino acids: CASSSSGVANTEAFF. CDR3 bases: TGTGCCAGCAGTTCCTCAGGGGTGGCGAACACTGAAGCTTTCTTT.

V usage is TRBV19 and J usage is TRBJ1-5; unclear D gene. V lost 0 bases, J lost 11 bases, and 5 bases lay in between. The CDR3 extends over 11 amino acids. The germline CDR1 and CDR2 sequences are LNHDA and SQIVND (reference sequence). DNA for the CDR3: TGTGCCAGTAGTATAGAAGAGGCCCAGCATTTT. Its translation: CASSIEEAQHF.

This clone was observed many times. The chain employs TRBV29-1 and TRBJ2-1; TRBD1 matches at 7 bases. The CDR3 consists of 14 residues. V dropped 7 bases and J dropped 3; count of bases not matched to a gene: 9. Per germline, CDR1 SQVTM and CDR2 ANQGSEA. The DNA for the CDR3 is TGCAGCGCCGGACAGGCGGGTGGCTACAATGAGCAGTTCTTC. Its translation: CSAGQAGGYNEQFF.

This chain uses TRBV6-5 with TRBJ2-2; unclear D gene. Between the trimmed V and J ends, which lost 1 base and 6 bases, there was a span of 9 bases. CDR1 is MNHEY, CDR2 SVGAGI, per germline. The CDR3 length is 14 residues. CDR3 sequence reads: CASSYLYGSGELFF. CDR3 bases: TGTGCCAGCAGTTACTTGTATGGGTCCGGGGAGCTGTTTTTT.

The chain carries TRBV28 and TRBJ2-3, with D maybe TRBD2 (5 bases). V was trimmed by 6 bases and J by 3 bases, leaving 10 bases between them. The CDR3 is made up of 13 amino acids. Germline V gene data show CDR1 as MDHEN and CDR2 as SYDVKM. The CDR3 here is CASSAPGTDTQYF. In nucleotides, the CDR3 is TGTGCCAGCAGCGCCCCGGGGACAGATACGCAGTATTTT.

This clone was recorded only once. The rearrangement uses TRBV6-5 and TRBJ2-1; D is undetermined. This CDR3 region has 11 residues. V lost 5 bases and J 11 bases, leaving 10 bases between the germline ends. CDR1 is MNHEY, CDR2 SVGAGI, per germline. The CDR3 DNA reads as TGTGCCAGCAGTCTAGGGTATCAGCAGTTCTTC. Protein product: CASSLGYQQFF.

J is TRBJ1-1 and V is TRBV30; the match to TRBD1 covers 7 bases. Germline values: CDR1 GTSNPN, CDR2 SVGIG (reference sequence). There are 13 residues in the CDR3. Written as DNA, the CDR3 is TGTGCATCTACCAGGGGGACCCACACTGAAGCTTTCTTT. Protein product: CASTRGTHTEAFF.

There are many counts of this clone. The chain has TRBV28 and TRBJ2-5; D not certain. Germline loops: CDR1 MDHEN, CDR2 SYDVKM. The CDR3 is 12 residues long. Trimming took 9 bases from V and 1 from J, leaving 9 bases between them. The CDR3 bases are TGTGCCAGTGCCACTCCCCAAGAGACCCAGTACTTC. Encoded protein: CASATPQETQYF.

The chain combines TRBV11-2 with TRBJ2-7, with 10 nucleotides matching TRBD1. Germline V gene sequence: CDR1 SGHAT, CDR2 FQNNGV. CDR3 length equals 16 residues. J lost 7 bases, V lost 5 bases, and 14 bases had no gene match. CDR3 in DNA: TGTGCCAGCAGCCCCCTCTACGGGACAGGGGCTGGGGAGCAGTACTTC. It translates to CASSPLYGTGAGEQYF.

V and J are TRBV6-5 and TRBJ1-5; D possibly corresponds to TRBD1 (5 bases). The CDR3 covers 13 residues. The V gene lost 5 bases and the J gene lost 7 bases, with 12 bases spanning the gap. Germline CDR1 MNHEY, CDR2 SVGAGI. The CDR3: CASSTRQRQPQHF. CDR3 in DNA: TGTGCCAGCAGTACACGACAGCGGCAGCCCCAGCATTTT.

There are a few counts of this clone. The same CDR3 is also encoded by other DNA sequences in this sample. The chain has TRBV5-1 and TRBJ2-1, with D uncertain. CDR3 length: 13 residues. V dropped 0 bases and J dropped 3 bases, with 4 bases sitting between them. Germline lookup yields CDR1 SGHRS and CDR2 YFSETQ. The CDR3 DNA follows: TGCGCCAGCAGCTTGGGACTCTACAATGAGCAGTTCTTC. It translates to CASSLGLYNEQFF.

V is TRBV18 and J is TRBJ1-1; possibly TRBD1 for D (5 bases). Germline-derived CDR1 and CDR2 are KGHSH and LQKENI. Deletions cut 10 bases from V and 1 base from J, with 13 bases between. The CDR3 is made up of 13 amino acids. CDR3 nucleotides: TGTGCCACCTCCCGGGACCCGAACACTGAAGCTTTCTTT. This encodes CATSRDPNTEAFF. Using reference TRBV18 and TRBJ1-1 for the parts outside the CDR3, the full variable domain is NAGVMQNPRHLVRRRGQEARLRCSPMKGHSHVYWYRQLPEEGLKFMVYLQKENIIDESGMPKERFSAEFPKEGPSILRIQQVVRGDSAAYFCATSRDPNTEAFFGQGTRLTVV.

In its sample, this clone was seen a few times. V gene TRBV2 combines with J gene TRBJ1-1; D uncertain. Trimming pared 4 bases from V and 0 bases from J, leaving 12 bases between. The CDR3 totals 15 residues. Germline lookup yields CDR1 SNHLY and CDR2 FYNNEI. The CDR3: CASSVVRGLNTEAFF. In nucleotides, the CDR3 is TGTGCCAGCAGTGTTGTGCGAGGGTTGAACACTGAAGCTTTCTTT.

The genes are TRBV5-6 and TRBJ2-3; 7 nucleotides align to TRBD1. The CDR3 has 13 residues. Germline CDR1 and CDR2: SGHDT and YYEEEE. Losses at the gene ends were 5 bases for V and 6 bases for J; bases not matched to a gene: 6. CDR3 residues: CASSVQGVDTQYF. The CDR3 nucleotides are TGTGCCAGCAGTGTGCAGGGGGTGGATACGCAGTATTTT.

V usage is TRBV9 and J usage is TRBJ2-5; D remains ambiguous. Trimming removed 4 bases from V and 6 bases from J, with 13 bases in between. Germline CDR1 SGDLS, CDR2 YYNGEE. CDR3 length equals 13 residues. The CDR3 region has the DNA TGTGCCAGCAGCCGCAGTGGGTGGAAGACCCAGTACTTC. This translates into CASSRSGWKTQYF.

DNA of the CDR3: TGTGCCAGCTCACAAGGAGGTGAAGCTTTCTTT. This translates into CASSQGGEAFF. V and J are TRBV18 and TRBJ1-1; D remains unclear. CDR3 size: 11 residues. Trimming removed 4 bases at V and 7 bases at J, with 7 bases between. Germline values: CDR1 KGHSH, CDR2 LQKENI.

This chain uses TRBV5-1 with TRBJ2-5, with 9 bases fitting TRBD1. CDR3 size: 15 residues. V trimming: 4 bases; J trimming: 0 bases; junction bases outside the gene matches: 4. Germline CDR1 reads SGHRS; CDR2 reads YFSETQ. CDR3 loop: CASSRGQGNQETQYF. CDR3 sequence (DNA): TGCGCCAGCAGCCGGGGACAGGGCAACCAAGAGACCCAGTACTTC.

The chain recombines TRBV18 with TRBJ2-1; 8 bases line up with TRBD2. Germline V CDR1 and CDR2: KGHSH, LQKENI. This CDR3 spans 15 amino acids. The trim removed 4 bases at V and 3 bases at J, leaving 5 bases unmatched. The CDR3 DNA is TGTGCCAGCTCACTCACTAGCGGACACTACAATGAGCAGTTCTTC. This translates into CASSLTSGHYNEQFF.

With respect to this clone: Since a far larger clone is one base different, this is likely a read error. V usage is TRBV5-6 and J usage is TRBJ2-4; D not resolved. Germline CDR1 SGHDT, CDR2 YYEEEE. V shed 2 bases and J shed 0 bases, with 3 bases lying between them. This CDR3 region has 13 residues. Here the CDR3 DNA reads TGTGCCAGCAGCTTTATAGCCAAAAACATTCAGTACTTC. The encoded protein is CASSFIAKNIQYF.

This clone was observed a few times. The J gene is TRBJ2-5, the V gene TRBV7-9; D is ambiguous. Germline V gene lookup returns CDR1 SEHNR and CDR2 FQNEAQ (reference sequence). With 4 bases removed from V and 2 bases from J, the gap between germline ends came to 11 bases. This CDR3 is 14 amino acids long. CDR3 sequence (DNA): TGTGCCAGCAGCTCCGTAGGGCAGCAAGAGACCCAGTACTTC. It codes for CASSSVGQQETQYF.

This sequence joins TRBV7-3 and TRBJ2-3; D might be TRBD2 (5 bases). With 5 bases removed from V and 4 bases from J, the gap between germline ends came to 13 bases. Germline V gives CDR1 SGHTA, CDR2 FQGTGA. The CDR3 sequence is 14 residues long. The CDR3: CASSDNLGADTQYF. CDR3 sequence (DNA): TGTGCCAGCAGCGACAATCTCGGGGCAGATACGCAGTATTTT.

The chain is built from TRBV28 and TRBJ2-5, with D perhaps TRBD1 (5 bases). Germline V gene lookup returns CDR1 MDHEN and CDR2 SYDVKM. V gave up 6 bases and J gave up 13 bases, with 21 bases separating them. This CDR3 is built from 13 residues. In nucleotides, the CDR3 is TGTGCCAGCAGCCAACCAGGGCCTCCCCTGCTGTACTTC. This translates into CASSQPGPPLLYF.

The chain is built from TRBV6-4 and TRBJ2-3; TRBD1 matches 8 bases. This CDR3 is 15 amino acids long. CDR1 and CDR2 from the germline V gene are MRHNA and SNTAGT. J gave up 3 bases and V 4 bases, and 6 bases lay outside the gene matches. CDR3 sequence reads: CASSVGQGGTDTQYF. The CDR3 DNA is TGTGCCAGCAGTGTCGGACAGGGTGGGACAGATACGCAGTATTTT.

The chain is built from TRBV2 and TRBJ2-7; TRBD2 agrees at 7 bases. CDR1 is SNHLY, CDR2 FYNNEI, per germline. Trimming removed 6 bases from V and 2 bases from J; junction bases left unmatched: 10. The CDR3 is 15 residues long. The CDR3 nucleotides read TGTGCCAGCAGGTACGAGCGGGACCTGACCTACGAGCAGTACTTC. Its protein product is CASRYERDLTYEQYF.

This chain uses TRBV10-3 with TRBJ2-5, with 10 nucleotides matching TRBD1. The V and J ends lost 0 bases and 3 bases, in that order; junction bases with no gene match: 1. In germline, CDR1 is ENHRY, CDR2 SYGVKD. The CDR3 has 15 amino acids. CDR3 in amino acids: CAISESGQGKETQYF. The CDR3 bases are TGTGCCATCAGTGAGTCGGGACAGGGGAAAGAGACCCAGTACTTC.

The table lists this clone with a few counts. This CDR3 reads CASRMTSGSETQYF. Here the CDR3 DNA reads TGCGCCAGCAGAATGACTAGCGGGAGCGAGACGCAGTATTTT. The genes are TRBV5-1 and TRBJ2-3; 12 bases match TRBD2. J was trimmed by 9 bases and V by 5 bases; bases with no gene match: 7. Germline assignment: CDR1 SGHRS and CDR2 YFSETQ. This CDR3 region has 14 residues.